These 5 T cell receptor beta chains were sequenced from one sample in a study of OX40 agonist ivuxolimab in advanced cancers. Clones were read by immunoSEQ multiplex PCR, and TCRdb kept only the in-frame ones, dropping some. Of about 16,000 clones in the sample, 80% to 95% are singletons; the top ten hold approximately 28%. The input for sequencing was CD4+ or CD8+ T cells sorted from blood, taken in a trial of the OX40 agonist ivuxolimab. The source of these receptors is an adult with an advanced solid tumor such as melanoma, head and neck, liver or kidney cancer.

This rearrangement joins TRBV6-6 to TRBJ2-3; 8 bases agree with TRBD1. V dropped 8 bases and J dropped 1; count of bases not matched to a gene: 5. The CDR3 has 14 amino acids. Germline CDR1 is MNHNY and CDR2 is SVGAGI (reference sequence). CDR3 sequence: CASRGQGRTDTQYF. Written as DNA, the CDR3 is TGTGCCAGCCGTGGACAGGGACGCACAGATACGCAGTATTTT.

The chain employs TRBV4-3 and TRBJ2-1; D tentatively reads TRBD1 or TRBD2 (5 bases each). The CDR3 loop spans 16 amino acids. Germline V gives CDR1 LGHNA, CDR2 YSLEER. With 0 bases removed from V and 0 bases from J, the gap between germline ends came to 9 bases. Written as DNA, the CDR3 is TGCGCCAGCAGCCAAGATAAGGGGAGCTCCTACAATGAGCAGTTCTTC. Protein: CASSQDKGSSYNEQFF.

CDR3 DNA sequence: TGTGCCAGCAGCTTATGGACTAGCGGTTCCTACGAGCAGTACTTC. The encoded protein is CASSLWTSGSYEQYF. This chain uses TRBV5-5 with TRBJ2-7; 10 nucleotides line up with TRBD2. The CDR3 contains 15 residues. Germline CDR1 reads SGHKS; CDR2 reads YYEKEE (reference sequence). V was clipped by 2 bases and J by 1 base; unmatched bases: 3.

Concerning this clone itself: The junction and the germline gene differ at one end; a read error may be behind it. The V and J genes are TRBV10-3 and TRBJ2-2; the D gene is possibly TRBD2 (6 bases). There are 17 residues in the CDR3. In germline, CDR1 is ENHRY, CDR2 SYGVKD. The CDR3 sequence: CASSTGTFHMNTGELFF. The CDR3 region has the DNA TGTGCCAGCAGTACTGGGACTTTCCACATGAACACCGGGGAGCTGTTTTTT.

The chain carries TRBV29-1 and TRBJ2-3; 13 nucleotides agree with TRBD2. The CDR3 is made up of 15 amino acids. The germline CDR1 and CDR2 sequences are SQVTM and ANQGSEA. Trimming at V came to 8 bases and at J to 5 bases, leaving 10 bases not matched to a gene. The CDR3 region is CSHSATSGREDTQYF. CDR3 in DNA: TGCAGCCACTCTGCCACTAGCGGGAGGGAAGATACGCAGTATTTT.